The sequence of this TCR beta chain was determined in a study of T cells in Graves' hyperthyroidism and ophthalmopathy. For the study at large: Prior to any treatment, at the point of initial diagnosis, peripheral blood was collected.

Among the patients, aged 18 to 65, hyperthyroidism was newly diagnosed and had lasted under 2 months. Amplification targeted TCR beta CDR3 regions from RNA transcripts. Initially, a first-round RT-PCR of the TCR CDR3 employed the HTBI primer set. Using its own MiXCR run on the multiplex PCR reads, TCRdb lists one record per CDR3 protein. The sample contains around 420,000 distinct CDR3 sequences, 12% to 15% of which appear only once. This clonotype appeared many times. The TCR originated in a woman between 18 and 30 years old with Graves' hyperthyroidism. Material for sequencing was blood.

The CDR3 DNA reads as TGTGCCAGTAGTAACCTCGGAGGATATTTGGCTTTCTTT. It translates to CASSNLGGYLAFF. V usage is TRBV19 and J usage is TRBJ1-1; D gene unclear. V gave up 4 bases and J gave up 11 bases, with 17 bases separating them. The V gene's germline CDR1 is LNHDA and CDR2 SQIVND (reference sequence). The CDR3 consists of 13 residues.